The present T cell receptor (beta chain) was sequenced within a study of T-cell memory formation after mild COVID-19. One entry per CDR3 protein, called by TCRdb with MiXCR from the 5' RACE reads. The table records about 240,000 distinct CDR3 sequences, approximately 10% of them present only once. This clonotype was recorded a few times. Germline V gives CDR1 SQVTM, CDR2 ANQGSEA. This CDR3 has 14 amino acids. The V and J ends lost 6 bases and 0 bases respectively, with 12 bases between them. This chain joins TRBV29-1 and TRBJ1-3; the D gene is possibly TRBD1 (6 bases). Source material: PBMCs or a T cell subset sorted from them (not recorded which). This receptor was identified in a man in his late teens or twenties who had mild COVID-19 (a few samples of this study predate the infection). Cell type and time point are not known. The CDR3 DNA follows: TGCAGCGTGACAGGAATCCTCTCTGGAAACACCATATATTTT. It yields the protein CSVTGILSGNTIYF.